These 18 T cell receptor beta chains came from one sample sequenced in a study of type 1 regulatory T cells. TCRdb redid the calling of the reads with MiXCR, one entry per CDR3 protein. The repertoire holds about 68,000 distinct CDR3 sequences, with about 62% as singletons. Their recognized antigens are unknown. The sequenced sample was cultured T cells, either the whole culture or a sorted T cell fraction (not recorded which). As for subset: Tr1-enriched cell product generated in vitro against host alloantigens. The receptors derive from a human donor in good health.

The genes are TRBV20-1 and TRBJ2-3; D not resolved. CDR3 length: 13 residues. The germline V gene has CDR1 DFQATT and CDR2 SNEGSKA (reference sequence). V was pared by 5 bases and J by 9 bases, with 18 bases between. CDR3 DNA: TGCAGTGCTCGCCCCCTGGAGAAGGACACGCAGTATTTT. Protein product: CSARPLEKDTQYF.

In this sample, this clonotype turned up a few times. The rearrangement links TRBV4-2 to TRBJ2-5; TRBD2 is a possible D gene (6 bases). Germline V CDR1 and CDR2: LGHNA, YNFKEQ. Deletions cut 2 bases from V and 0 bases from J, with 13 bases between. The CDR3 runs 16 residues. As DNA, the CDR3 is TGTGCCAGCAGCCAAATAGGCGGGATTAACCAAGAGACCCAGTACTTC. Translation: CASSQIGGINQETQYF.

Only a few counts were recorded for this clonotype. J is TRBJ2-5 and V is TRBV2, with D maybe TRBD1 (5 bases). The CDR3 runs 13 residues. Germline-derived CDR1 and CDR2 are SNHLY and FYNNEI. V was shortened by 6 bases and J by 5 bases, with 13 bases between the two germline ends. Here the CDR3 DNA reads TGTGCCAGCAGAAGGGGTTTGTTGGAGACCCAGTACTTC. Its protein is CASRRGLLETQYF.

There are a few counts of this clonotype. For the CDR3, the DNA is TGCAGTGCGCACAGGGTAGTCAATGAGCAGTTCTTC. Amino acids: CSAHRVVNEQFF. The chain employs TRBV20-1 and TRBJ2-1, with TRBD1 as a possible D gene (6 bases). CDR3 size: 12 residues. The germline V gene has CDR1 DFQATT and CDR2 SNEGSKA (reference sequence). The V end lost 6 bases, the J end lost 6 bases, and 12 bases lay between the germline ends.

This chain connects TRBV20-1 to TRBJ2-5; 13 positions agree with TRBD2. The CDR3 has 20 residues. CDR1 is DFQATT and CDR2 is SNEGSKA in the germline V gene (reference sequence). The V segment lost 1 base and the J segment 2 bases; nucleotides outside the gene matches: 16. CDR3 amino acids: CSARVSGLAGVRMSQETQYF. For the CDR3, the DNA is TGCAGTGCTAGAGTGTCCGGACTAGCGGGAGTCAGGATGTCACAAGAGACCCAGTACTTC.

V gene TRBV12-3 or TRBV12-4 combines with J gene TRBJ1-3; 9 bases are shared with TRBD1. V trimming: 3 bases; J trimming: 4 bases; junction bases outside the gene matches: 7. The CDR3 contains 16 residues. CDR3 in DNA: TGTGCCAGCAGTTTCGCCGGGACAGGGTTCGGAAACACCATATATTTT. This gives the protein CASSFAGTGFGNTIYF.

This clonotype was seen more than once but under ten times. The CDR3 DNA reads TGTGCCATCAGTGTGCGGGAAAACACCGGGGAGCTGTTTTTT. It codes for CAISVRENTGELFF. The chain employs TRBV10-3 and TRBJ2-2, with a possible D match to TRBD2 (6 bases). Trimming left V 4 bases short and J 2 bases short, with 8 bases between. This CDR3 is 14 amino acids long. From germline, CDR1 is ENHRY and CDR2 SYGVKD.

The chain carries TRBV7-9 and TRBJ2-7; TRBD1 matches 8 bases. This CDR3 region has 15 residues. V dropped 0 bases and J dropped 4; count of bases not matched to a gene: 5. Germline V gives CDR1 SEHNR, CDR2 FQNEAQ (reference sequence). In DNA form, the CDR3 reads TGTGCCAGCAGCTTAGCGGATCAGGGGGCGTACGAGCAGTACTTC. Translated, it gives CASSLADQGAYEQYF.

V gene TRBV5-1 combines with J gene TRBJ1-2, with TRBD1 identical over 7 bases. J gave up 5 bases and V 7 bases, and 11 bases lay outside the gene matches. The CDR3 spans 14 residues. CDR1 and CDR2 from the germline V gene are SGHRS and YFSETQ. This CDR3 reads CASEPGGQGYGYTF. In DNA, the CDR3 is TGCGCCAGCGAACCAGGGGGGCAGGGGTATGGCTACACCTTC.

The V gene is TRBV6-5, the J gene TRBJ1-1; 10 bases align to TRBD1. The germline V gene has CDR1 MNHEY and CDR2 SVGAGI. CDR3 size: 14 residues. The ends lost 2 bases at V and 7 bases at J; junction bases unmatched: 4. CDR3 amino acids: CASSYGTGAGEAFF. As DNA, the CDR3 is TGTGCCAGCAGTTACGGGACAGGGGCGGGTGAAGCTTTCTTT.

The rearrangement links TRBV20-1 to TRBJ1-5; no clear D. The germline V gene has CDR1 DFQATT and CDR2 SNEGSKA (reference sequence). The CDR3 has 15 residues. V dropped 3 bases and J dropped 0 bases, with 12 bases sitting between them. The CDR3 spells CSASNSDISNQPQHF. In DNA, the CDR3 is TGCAGTGCTAGTAACAGCGACATTAGCAATCAGCCCCAGCATTTT.

The chain is built from TRBV18 and TRBJ1-2, with TRBD1 as a possible D gene (5 bases). V lost 2 bases, J lost 4 bases, and 8 bases lay in between. The CDR3 runs 13 residues. The germline CDR1 and CDR2 sequences are KGHSH and LQKENI. This chain's CDR3 is CASSPTDSYGYTF. CDR3 nucleotides: TGTGCCAGCTCACCAACAGACAGCTATGGCTACACCTTC. Filled out from reference TRBV18 and TRBJ1-2, the complete variable domain reads NAGVMQNPRHLVRRRGQEARLRCSPMKGHSHVYWYRQLPEEGLKFMVYLQKENIIDESGMPKERFSAEFPKEGPSILRIQQVVRGDSAAYFCASSPTDSYGYTFGSGTRLTVV.

This clonotype came up many times. J is TRBJ2-1 and V is TRBV2, with 7 bases lining up with TRBD2. V shed 6 bases and J 7 bases; nucleotides not matched to a gene: 6. Germline loops: CDR1 SNHLY, CDR2 FYNNEI. The CDR3 length is 13 residues. In DNA form, the CDR3 reads TGTGCCAGCAGATCGAGCGGGATAAATGAGCAGTTCTTC. Its protein is CASRSSGINEQFF.

J is TRBJ2-5 and V is TRBV12-3 or TRBV12-4; D gene ambiguous. This CDR3 has 11 residues. Trimming pared 2 bases from V and 5 bases from J, leaving 3 bases between. This chain's CDR3 is CASSLMETQYF. CDR3 sequence (DNA): TGTGCCAGCAGTTTAATGGAGACCCAGTACTTC.

The chain has TRBV25-1 and TRBJ1-1; D not certain. This CDR3 is built from 12 residues. Germline V gene data show CDR1 as MGHDK and CDR2 as SYGVNS. Between the trimmed V and J ends, which lost 3 bases and 11 bases, there was a span of 13 bases. In nucleotides, the CDR3 is TGTGCCAGCAGTGACCGACGCCTAGGGGCTTTCTTT. Residues: CASSDRRLGAFF.

This CDR3 is CASSPATSGRYEQYF. The CDR3 DNA follows: TGTGCCAGCAGCCCGGCGACTAGCGGAAGATACGAGCAGTACTTC. The chain employs TRBV5-4 and TRBJ2-7, with 9 bases aligning to TRBD2. The V and J ends lost 4 bases and 4 bases, in that order; junction bases with no gene match: 9. CDR3 length: 15 residues. Per germline, CDR1 SGHNT and CDR2 YYREEE (reference sequence).

CDR3 DNA: TGTGCCAGCTCTAGGGGGGAAGCAACCTACGAGCAGTACTTC. It yields the protein CASSRGEATYEQYF. The V call is TRBV27, the J call TRBJ2-7, with D perhaps being TRBD1 or TRBD2 (6 bases each). CDR3 length: 14 amino acids. V was trimmed by 8 bases and J by 2 bases, leaving 16 bases between them. CDR1 is MNHEY, CDR2 SMNVEV, per germline (reference sequence).

V usage is TRBV19 and J usage is TRBJ1-1, with TRBD1 matching over 8 bases. In germline, CDR1 is LNHDA, CDR2 SQIVND (reference sequence). The length of the CDR3 is 13 residues. Trimming at V came to 4 bases and at J to 6 bases, leaving 4 bases not matched to a gene. The CDR3 sequence is CASSNGQGAEAFF. In DNA form, the CDR3 reads TGTGCCAGTAGTAACGGACAGGGCGCTGAAGCTTTCTTT.